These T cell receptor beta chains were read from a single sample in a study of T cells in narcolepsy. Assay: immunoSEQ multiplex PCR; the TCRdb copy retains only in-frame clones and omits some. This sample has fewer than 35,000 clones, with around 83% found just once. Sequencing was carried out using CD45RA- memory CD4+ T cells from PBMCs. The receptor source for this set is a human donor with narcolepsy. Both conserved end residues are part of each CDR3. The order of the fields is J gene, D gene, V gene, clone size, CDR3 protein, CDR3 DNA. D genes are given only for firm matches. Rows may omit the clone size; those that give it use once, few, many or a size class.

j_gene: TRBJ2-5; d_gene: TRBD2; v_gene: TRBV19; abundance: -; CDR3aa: CASRPPGGQETQYF; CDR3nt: TGTGCCAGTAGACCGCCGGGGGGGCAAGAGACCCAGTACTTC
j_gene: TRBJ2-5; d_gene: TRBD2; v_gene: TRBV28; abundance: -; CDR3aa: CASSPGGKPRAQYF; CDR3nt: TGTGCCAGCAGCCCCGGGGGGAAACCTAGGGCCCAGTACTTC
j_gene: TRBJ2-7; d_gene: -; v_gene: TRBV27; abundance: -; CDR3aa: CASSPSINYEQYF; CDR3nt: TGTGCCAGCAGCCCCAGTATCAATTACGAGCAGTACTTC
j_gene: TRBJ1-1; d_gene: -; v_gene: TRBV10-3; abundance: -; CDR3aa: CAISEGRAGTEAFF; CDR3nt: TGTGCCATCAGTGAGGGCAGGGCGGGCACTGAAGCTTTCTTT
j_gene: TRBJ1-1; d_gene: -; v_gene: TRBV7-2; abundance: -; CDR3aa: CASSRASEAFF; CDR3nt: TGTGCCAGCAGCCGTGCGAGTGAAGCTTTCTTT
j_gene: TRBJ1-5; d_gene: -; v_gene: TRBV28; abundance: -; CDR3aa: CASSTDRQPENQHF; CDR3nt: TGTGCCAGCAGCACCGATAGACAGCCCGAGAACCAGCATTTT
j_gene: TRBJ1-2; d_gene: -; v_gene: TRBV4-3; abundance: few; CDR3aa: CASSQENIGYTF; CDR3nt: TGCGCCAGCAGCCAAGAGAATATCGGCTACACCTTC
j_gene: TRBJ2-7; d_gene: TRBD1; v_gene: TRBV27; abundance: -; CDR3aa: CASSLFGRQGTYEQYF; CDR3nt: TGTGCCAGCAGTTTATTCGGAAGACAGGGGACCTACGAGCAGTACTTC
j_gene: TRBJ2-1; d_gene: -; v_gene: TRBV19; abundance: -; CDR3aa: CASSPDPGPKRGNEQFF; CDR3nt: TGTGCCAGTAGTCCCGACCCGGGCCCCAAGAGAGGCAATGAGCAGTTCTTC
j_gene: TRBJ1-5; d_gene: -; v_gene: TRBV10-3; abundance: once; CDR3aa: CAIRKGDEGGPQHF; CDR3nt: TGTGCCATCAGGAAGGGGGACGAGGGAGGGCCCCAGCATTTT
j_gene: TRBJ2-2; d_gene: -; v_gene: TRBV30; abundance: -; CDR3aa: CAWSEGYTGELFF; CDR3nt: TGTGCCTGGAGTGAAGGCTACACCGGGGAGCTGTTTTTT
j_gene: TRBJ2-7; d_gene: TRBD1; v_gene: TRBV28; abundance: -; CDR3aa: CASGGGQGGYEQYF; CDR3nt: TGTGCCAGCGGCGGGGGACAGGGGGGGTACGAGCAGTACTTC
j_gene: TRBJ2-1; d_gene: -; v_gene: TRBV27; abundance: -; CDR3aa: CASSWTDYNEQFF; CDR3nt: TGTGCCAGCAGTTGGACAGACTACAATGAGCAGTTCTTC
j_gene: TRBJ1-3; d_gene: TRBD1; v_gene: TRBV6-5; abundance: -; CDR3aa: CASAWTGGTGNTIYF; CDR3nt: TGTGCCAGCGCTTGGACAGGGGGGACTGGAAACACCATATATTTT
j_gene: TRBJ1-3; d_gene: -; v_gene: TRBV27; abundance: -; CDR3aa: CASSMTFGSGNTIYF; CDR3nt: TGTGCCAGCAGTATGACATTCGGCTCTGGAAACACCATATATTTT
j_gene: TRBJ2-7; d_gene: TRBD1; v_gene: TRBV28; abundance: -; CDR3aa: CASRTGTGGLPPYEQYF; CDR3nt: TGTGCCAGCAGGACCGGGACAGGGGGCCTTCCTCCCTACGAGCAGTACTTC
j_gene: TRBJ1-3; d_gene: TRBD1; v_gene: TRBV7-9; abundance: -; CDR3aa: CASTPELGTVNSGNTIYF; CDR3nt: TGTGCCAGCACCCCAGAGCTCGGGACAGTCAACTCTGGAAACACCATATATTTT
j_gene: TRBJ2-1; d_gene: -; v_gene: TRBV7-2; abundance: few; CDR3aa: CASSLARLGGYNEQFF; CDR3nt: TGTGCCAGCAGCTTAGCTCGGCTTGGAGGGTACAATGAGCAGTTCTTC
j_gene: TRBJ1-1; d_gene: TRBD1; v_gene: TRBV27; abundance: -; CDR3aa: CASSPRTGRGTEAFF; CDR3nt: TGTGCCAGCAGTCCTCGGACAGGGAGAGGCACTGAAGCTTTCTTT
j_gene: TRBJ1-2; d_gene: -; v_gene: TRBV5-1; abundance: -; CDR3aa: CASSPAAGHFYGYTF; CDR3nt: TGCGCCAGCAGCCCAGCGGCAGGCCACTTCTATGGCTACACCTTC
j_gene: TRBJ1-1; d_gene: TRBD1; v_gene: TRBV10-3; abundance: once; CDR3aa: CAIRTGGRNTEAFF; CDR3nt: TGTGCCATCAGAACAGGGGGCAGGAACACTGAAGCTTTCTTT
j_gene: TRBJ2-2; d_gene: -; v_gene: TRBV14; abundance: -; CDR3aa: CASSQVLHTGELFF; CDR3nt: TGTGCCAGCAGCCAAGTATTGCACACCGGGGAGCTGTTTTTT
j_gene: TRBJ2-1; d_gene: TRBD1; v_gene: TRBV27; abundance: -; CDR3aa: CASSRQGAAYNEQFF; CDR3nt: TGTGCCAGCAGTCGACAGGGGGCGGCATACAATGAGCAGTTCTTC
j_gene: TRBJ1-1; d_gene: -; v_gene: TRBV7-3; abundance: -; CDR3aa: CASSLEMNTEAFF; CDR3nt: TGTGCCAGCAGTCTAGAGATGAACACTGAAGCTTTCTTT
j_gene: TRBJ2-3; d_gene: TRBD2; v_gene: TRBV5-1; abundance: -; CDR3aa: CASSSGLAGARSTDTQYF; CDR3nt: TGCGCCAGCAGCTCCGGACTAGCGGGGGCCCGGAGCACAGATACGCAGTATTTT
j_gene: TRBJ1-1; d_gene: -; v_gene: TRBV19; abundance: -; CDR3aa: CASSISDFGTEAFF; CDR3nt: TGTGCCAGTAGTATATCCGATTTTGGGACTGAAGCTTTCTTT
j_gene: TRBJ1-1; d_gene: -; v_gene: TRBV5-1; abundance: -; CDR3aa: CASSRTGNQNTEAFF; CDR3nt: TGCGCCAGCAGCCGCACGGGGAACCAGAACACTGAAGCTTTCTTT
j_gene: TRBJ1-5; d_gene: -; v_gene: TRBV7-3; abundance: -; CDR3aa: CASSLATGPNQPQHF; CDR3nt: TGTGCCAGCAGCTTAGCAACAGGGCCCAATCAGCCCCAGCATTTT
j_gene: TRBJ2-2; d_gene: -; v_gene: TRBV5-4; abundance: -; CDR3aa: CASSSNPSDTGELFF; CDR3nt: TGTGCCAGCAGCTCAAACCCCAGTGATACCGGGGAGCTGTTTTTT
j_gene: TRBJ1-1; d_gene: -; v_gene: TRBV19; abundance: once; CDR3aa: CASSIYWTEGSTEAFF; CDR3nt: TGTGCCAGTAGTATATACTGGACGGAGGGCTCGACTGAAGCTTTCTTT
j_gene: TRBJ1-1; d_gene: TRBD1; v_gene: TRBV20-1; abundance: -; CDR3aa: CSASGTESAFF; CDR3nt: TGCAGTGCTAGCGGGACAGAATCCGCTTTCTTT
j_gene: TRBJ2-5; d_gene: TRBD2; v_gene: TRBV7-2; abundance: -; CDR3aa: CASSLFGPSGGRETQYF; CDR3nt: TGTGCCAGCAGCTTGTTTGGGCCCAGCGGGGGGAGGGAGACCCAGTACTTC
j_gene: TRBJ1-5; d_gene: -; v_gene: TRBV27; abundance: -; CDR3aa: CASGYYRDGNQPQHF; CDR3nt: TGTGCCAGCGGATACTACCGGGACGGCAATCAGCCCCAGCATTTT
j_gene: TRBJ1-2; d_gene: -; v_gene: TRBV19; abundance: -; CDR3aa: CASSIPGSGYTF; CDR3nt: TGTGCCAGTAGTATTCCCGGTTCTGGCTACACCTTC
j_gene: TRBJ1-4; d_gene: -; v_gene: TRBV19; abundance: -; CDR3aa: CASSLFGDSEKLFF; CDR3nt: TGTGCCAGTAGTTTATTTGGGGACTCGGAAAAACTGTTTTTT
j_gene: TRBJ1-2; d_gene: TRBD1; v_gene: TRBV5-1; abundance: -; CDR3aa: CASSLTQGNYGYTF; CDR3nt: TGCGCCAGCAGCTTAACACAGGGGAACTATGGCTACACCTTC
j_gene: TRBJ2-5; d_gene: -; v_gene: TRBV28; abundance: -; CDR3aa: CASRSPLGRQETQYF; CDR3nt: TGTGCCAGCCGCTCCCCACTAGGGCGCCAAGAGACCCAGTACTTC
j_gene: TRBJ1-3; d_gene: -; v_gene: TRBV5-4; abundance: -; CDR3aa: CASSDQQGSGNTIYF; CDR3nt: TGTGCCAGCAGCGACCAACAGGGCTCTGGAAACACCATATATTTT
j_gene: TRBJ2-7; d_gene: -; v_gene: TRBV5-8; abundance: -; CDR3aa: CASSLTGGGYEQYF; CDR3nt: TGTGCCAGCAGCTTGACGGGGGGCGGGTACGAGCAGTACTTC
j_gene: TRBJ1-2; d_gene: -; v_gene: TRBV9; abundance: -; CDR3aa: CASSVDLFGYGYTF; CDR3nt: TGTGCCAGCAGCGTCGACCTCTTCGGCTATGGCTACACCTTC
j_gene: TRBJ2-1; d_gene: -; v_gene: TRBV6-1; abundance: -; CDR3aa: CASSEFWGLDPTNEQFF; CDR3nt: TGTGCCAGCAGTGAATTTTGGGGCCTGGACCCTACTAATGAGCAGTTCTTC
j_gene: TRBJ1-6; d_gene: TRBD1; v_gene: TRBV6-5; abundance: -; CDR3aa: CASGTGESPLHF; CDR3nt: TGTGCCAGCGGGACAGGAGAATCACCCCTCCACTTT
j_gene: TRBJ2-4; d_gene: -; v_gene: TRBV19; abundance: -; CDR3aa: CASSPDRHPRGIQYF; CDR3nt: TGTGCCAGTAGTCCAGATAGACACCCGAGGGGCATTCAGTACTTC
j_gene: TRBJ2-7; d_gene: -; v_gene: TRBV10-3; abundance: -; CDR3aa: CAISAPTVGYEQYF; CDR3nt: TGTGCCATCAGTGCCCCCACCGTGGGGTACGAGCAGTACTTC
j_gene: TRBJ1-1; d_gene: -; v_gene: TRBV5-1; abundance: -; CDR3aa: CASSLGTPGVAEAFF; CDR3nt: TGCGCCAGCAGCTTAGGGACCCCCGGGGTCGCTGAAGCTTTCTTT
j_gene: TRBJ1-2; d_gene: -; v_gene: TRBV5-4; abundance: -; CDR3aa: CASSFRVDYGYTF; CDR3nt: TGTGCCAGCAGCTTCCGGGTCGATTATGGCTACACCTTC
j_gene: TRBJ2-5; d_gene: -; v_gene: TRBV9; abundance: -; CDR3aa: CASSAPPMETQYF; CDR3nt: TGTGCCAGCAGCGCCCCTCCGATGGAGACCCAGTACTTC
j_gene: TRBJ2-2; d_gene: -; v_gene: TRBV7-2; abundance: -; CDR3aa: CASSRQANTGELFF; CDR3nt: TGTGCCAGCAGCCGACAGGCTAACACCGGGGAGCTGTTTTTT
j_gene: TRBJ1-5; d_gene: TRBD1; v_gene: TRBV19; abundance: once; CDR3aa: CASSILGGQGVKAQHF; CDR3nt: TGTGCCAGTAGTATTCTAGGGGGACAGGGTGTGAAGGCCCAGCATTTT
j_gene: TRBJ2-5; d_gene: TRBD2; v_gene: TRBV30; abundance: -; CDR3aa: CAWRERLAGAGETQYF; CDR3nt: TGTGCCTGGAGGGAGAGGCTAGCGGGAGCTGGGGAGACCCAGTACTTC
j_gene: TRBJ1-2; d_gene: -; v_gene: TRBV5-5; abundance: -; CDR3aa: CASSLKAERGGYTF; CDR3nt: TGTGCCAGCAGCTTGAAGGCAGAGCGAGGTGGCTACACCTTC
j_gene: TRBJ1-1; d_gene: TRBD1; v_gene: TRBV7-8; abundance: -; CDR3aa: CASTQQGKGTEAFF; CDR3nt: TGTGCCAGCACCCAACAGGGGAAGGGGACTGAAGCTTTCTTT
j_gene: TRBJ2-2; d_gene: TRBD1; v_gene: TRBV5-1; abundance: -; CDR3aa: CASSPTGTGYAWELFF; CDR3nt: TGCGCCAGCAGCCCGACCGGGACAGGGTACGCCTGGGAGCTGTTTTTT
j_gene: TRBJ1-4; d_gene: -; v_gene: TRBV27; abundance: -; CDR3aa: CASSLLGGSEKLFF; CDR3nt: TGTGCCAGCAGTTTATTAGGAGGATCCGAAAAACTGTTTTTT
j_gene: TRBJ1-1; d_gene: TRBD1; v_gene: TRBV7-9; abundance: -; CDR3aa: CASINRGQNTEAFF; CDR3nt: TGTGCCAGCATCAACAGGGGCCAGAACACTGAAGCTTTCTTT
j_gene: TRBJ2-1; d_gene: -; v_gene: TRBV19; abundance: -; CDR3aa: CASSEGQSNEQFF; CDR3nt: TGTGCCAGTAGTGAAGGACAGAGCAATGAGCAGTTCTTC
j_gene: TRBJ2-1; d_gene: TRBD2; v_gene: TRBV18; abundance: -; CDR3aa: CASSPYEAGGSNEQFF; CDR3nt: TGTGCCAGCTCACCATATGAAGCGGGAGGTAGCAATGAGCAGTTCTTC
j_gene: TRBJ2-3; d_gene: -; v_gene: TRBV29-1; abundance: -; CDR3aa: CSVCLFSDTQYF; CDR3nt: TGCAGCGTTTGTCTCTTTTCAGATACGCAGTATTTT
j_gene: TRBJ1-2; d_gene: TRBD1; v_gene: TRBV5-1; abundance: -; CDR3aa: CASSLTPGQDLYGYTF; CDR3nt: TGCGCCAGCAGCTTAACCCCGGGACAGGATCTCTATGGCTACACCTTC